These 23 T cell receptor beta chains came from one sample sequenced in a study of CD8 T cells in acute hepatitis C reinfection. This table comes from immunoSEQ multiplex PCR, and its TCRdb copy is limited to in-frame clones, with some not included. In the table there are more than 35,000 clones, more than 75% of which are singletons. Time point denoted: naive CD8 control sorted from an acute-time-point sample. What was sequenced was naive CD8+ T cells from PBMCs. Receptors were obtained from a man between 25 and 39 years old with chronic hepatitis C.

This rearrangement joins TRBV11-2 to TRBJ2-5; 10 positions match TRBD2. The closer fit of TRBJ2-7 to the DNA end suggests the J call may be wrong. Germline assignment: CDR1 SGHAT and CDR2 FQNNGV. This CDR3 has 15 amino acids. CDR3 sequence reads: CASSLARTSGYEQYF. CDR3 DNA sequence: TGTGCCAGCAGCCTCGCCAGGACTAGCGGTTACGAGCAGTACTTC.

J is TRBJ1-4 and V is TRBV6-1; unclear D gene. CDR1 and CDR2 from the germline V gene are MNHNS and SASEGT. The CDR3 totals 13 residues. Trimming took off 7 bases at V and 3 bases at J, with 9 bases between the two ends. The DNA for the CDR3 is TGTGCCAGCACTCTGTGGGCTAATGAAAAACTGTTTTTT. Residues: CASTLWANEKLFF.

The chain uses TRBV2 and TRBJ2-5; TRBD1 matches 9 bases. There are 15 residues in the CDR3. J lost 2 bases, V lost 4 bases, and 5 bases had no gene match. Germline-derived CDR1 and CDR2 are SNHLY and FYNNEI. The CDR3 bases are TGTGCCAGCAGTGGCAGGACAGGGGTACAAGAGACCCAGTACTTC. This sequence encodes CASSGRTGVQETQYF.

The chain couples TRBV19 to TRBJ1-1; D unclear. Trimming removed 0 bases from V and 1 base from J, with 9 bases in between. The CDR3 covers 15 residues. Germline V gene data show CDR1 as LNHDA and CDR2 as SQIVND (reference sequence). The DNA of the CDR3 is TGTGCCAGTAGTATAGATCCTGCGGGGAACACTGAAGCTTTCTTT. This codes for CASSIDPAGNTEAFF.

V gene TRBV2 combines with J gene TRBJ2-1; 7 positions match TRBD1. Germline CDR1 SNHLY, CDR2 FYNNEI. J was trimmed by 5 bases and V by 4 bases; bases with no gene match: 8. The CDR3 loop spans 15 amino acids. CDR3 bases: TGTGCCAGCAGTGCTCGGACAGGTCTGAACAATGAGCAGTTCTTC. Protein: CASSARTGLNNEQFF. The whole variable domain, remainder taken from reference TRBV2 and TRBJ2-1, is EPEVTQTPSHQVTQMGQEVILRCVPISNHLYFYWYRQILGQKVEFLVSFYNNEISEKSEIFDDQFSVERPDGSNFTLKIRSTKLEDSAMYFCASSARTGLNNEQFFGPGTRLTVL.

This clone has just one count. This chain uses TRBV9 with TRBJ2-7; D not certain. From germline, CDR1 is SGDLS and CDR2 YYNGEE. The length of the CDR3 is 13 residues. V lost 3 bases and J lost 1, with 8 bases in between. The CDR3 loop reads CASSGTSSYEQYF. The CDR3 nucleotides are TGTGCCAGCAGCGGGACCTCTTCCTACGAGCAGTACTTC.

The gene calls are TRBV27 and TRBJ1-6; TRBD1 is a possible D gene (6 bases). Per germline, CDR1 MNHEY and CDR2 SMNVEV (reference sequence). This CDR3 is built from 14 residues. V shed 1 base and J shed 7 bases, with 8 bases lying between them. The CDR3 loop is CASSLFDRNSPLHF. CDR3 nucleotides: TGTGCCAGCAGTTTATTCGACAGGAATTCACCCCTCCACTTT.

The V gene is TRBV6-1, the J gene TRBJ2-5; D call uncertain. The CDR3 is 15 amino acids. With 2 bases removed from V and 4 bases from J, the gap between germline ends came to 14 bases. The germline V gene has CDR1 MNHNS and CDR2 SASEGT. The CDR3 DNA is TGTGCCAGCAGTGAACTCAGCCAAAAAGGAGAGACCCAGTACTTC. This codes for CASSELSQKGETQYF.

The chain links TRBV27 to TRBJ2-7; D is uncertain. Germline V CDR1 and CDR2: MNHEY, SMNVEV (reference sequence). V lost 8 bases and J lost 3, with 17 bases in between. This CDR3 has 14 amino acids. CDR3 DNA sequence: TGTGCCAGCGGAACCGTAGGGCTTAGCTACGAGCAGTACTTC. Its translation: CASGTVGLSYEQYF.

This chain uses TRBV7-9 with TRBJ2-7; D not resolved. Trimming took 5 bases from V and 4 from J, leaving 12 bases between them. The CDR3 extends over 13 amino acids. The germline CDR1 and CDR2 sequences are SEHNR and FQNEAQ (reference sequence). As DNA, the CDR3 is TGTGCCAGCAGCCCACCGGGCACTTACGAGCAGTACTTC. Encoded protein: CASSPPGTYEQYF.

The CDR3 coding sequence is TGTGCCAGCAGTTTACAGTCCATCGGGGAGCTGTTTTTT. This codes for CASSLQSIGELFF. The J gene is TRBJ2-2, the V gene TRBV27, with D uncertain. V lost 2 bases, J lost 7 bases, and 8 bases lay in between. Germline assignment: CDR1 MNHEY and CDR2 SMNVEV (reference sequence). CDR3 size: 13 residues.

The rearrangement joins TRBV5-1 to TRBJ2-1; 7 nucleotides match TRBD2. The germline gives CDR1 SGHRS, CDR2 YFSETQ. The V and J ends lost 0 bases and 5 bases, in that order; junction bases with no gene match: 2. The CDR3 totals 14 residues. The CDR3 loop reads CASSLVGGNNEQFF. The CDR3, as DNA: TGCGCCAGCAGCTTGGTCGGGGGGAACAATGAGCAGTTCTTC.

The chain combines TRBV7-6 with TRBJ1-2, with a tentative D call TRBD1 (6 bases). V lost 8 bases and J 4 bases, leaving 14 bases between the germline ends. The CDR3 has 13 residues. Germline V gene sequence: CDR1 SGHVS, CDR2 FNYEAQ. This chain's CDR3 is CASGKGGSYGYTF. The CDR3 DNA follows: TGTGCCAGCGGAAAGGGGGGAAGCTATGGCTACACCTTC. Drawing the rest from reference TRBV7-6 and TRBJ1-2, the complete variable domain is GAGVSQSPRYKVTKRGQDVALRCDPISGHVSLYWYRQALGQGPEFLTYFNYEAQQDKSGLPNDRFSAERPEGSISTLTIQRTEQRDSAMYRCASGKGGSYGYTFGSGTRLTVV.

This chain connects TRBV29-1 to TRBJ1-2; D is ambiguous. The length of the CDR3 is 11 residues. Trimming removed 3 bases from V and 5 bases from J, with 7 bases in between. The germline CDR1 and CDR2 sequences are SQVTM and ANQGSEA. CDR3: CSVESVYGYTF. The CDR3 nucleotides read TGCAGCGTTGAGTCGGTTTATGGCTACACCTTC. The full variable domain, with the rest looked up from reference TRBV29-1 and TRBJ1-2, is SAVISQKPSRDICQRGTSLTIQCQVDSQVTMMFWYRQQPGQSLTLIATANQGSEATYESGFVIDKFPISRPNLTFSTLTVSNMSPEDSSIYLCSVESVYGYTFGSGTRLTVV.

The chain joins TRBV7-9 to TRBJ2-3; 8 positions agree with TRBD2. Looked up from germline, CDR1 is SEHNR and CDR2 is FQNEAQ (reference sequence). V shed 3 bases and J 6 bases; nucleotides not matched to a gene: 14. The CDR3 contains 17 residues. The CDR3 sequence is CASSFPGTKRERDTQYF. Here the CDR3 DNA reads TGTGCCAGCAGCTTCCCTGGTACAAAGCGGGAGCGGGATACGCAGTATTTT.

Here the CDR3 DNA reads TGTGCCAGCAGGGGACAGGGATCAACAGATACGCAGTATTTT. It codes for CASRGQGSTDTQYF. The chain recombines TRBV6-1 with TRBJ2-3, with TRBD1 identical over 9 bases. The V gene end was trimmed by 6 bases and the J gene end by 3 bases; junction bases not matched to a gene: 4. Per the germline V gene, CDR1 is MNHNS and CDR2 is SASEGT. The length of the CDR3 is 14 residues.

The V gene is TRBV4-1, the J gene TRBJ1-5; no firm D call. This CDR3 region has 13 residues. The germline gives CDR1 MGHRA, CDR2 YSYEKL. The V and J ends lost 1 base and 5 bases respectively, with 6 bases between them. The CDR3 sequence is CASSQGVDQPQHF. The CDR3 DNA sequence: TGCGCCAGCAGCCAAGGAGTGGATCAGCCCCAGCATTTT.

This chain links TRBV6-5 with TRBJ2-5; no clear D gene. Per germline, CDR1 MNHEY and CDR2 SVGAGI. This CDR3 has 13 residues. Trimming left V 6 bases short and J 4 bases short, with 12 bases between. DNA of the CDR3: TGTGCCAGCAGGTCTCAGTCGGGAGAGACCCAGTACTTC. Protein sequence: CASRSQSGETQYF.

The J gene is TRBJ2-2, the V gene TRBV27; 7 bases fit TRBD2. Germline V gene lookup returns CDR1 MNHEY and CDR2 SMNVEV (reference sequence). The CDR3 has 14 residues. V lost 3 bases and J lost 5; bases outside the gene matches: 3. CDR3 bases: TGTGCCAGCAGTTTTGGGGGAGGGACCGGGGAGCTGTTTTTT. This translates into CASSFGGGTGELFF.

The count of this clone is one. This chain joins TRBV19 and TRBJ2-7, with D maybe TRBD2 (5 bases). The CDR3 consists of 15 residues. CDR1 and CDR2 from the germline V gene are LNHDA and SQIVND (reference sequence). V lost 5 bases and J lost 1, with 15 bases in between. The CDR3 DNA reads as TGTGCCAGTAGTGCCCAGGAGGTTTCGTCCTACGAGCAGTACTTC. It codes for CASSAQEVSSYEQYF.

The CDR3 region is CATSREGAGYTF. For the CDR3, the DNA is TGTGCCACCAGCAGAGAGGGCGCTGGCTACACCTTC. The rearrangement uses TRBV15 and TRBJ1-2, with no clear D. CDR3 size: 12 residues. The V and J ends lost 0 bases and 7 bases respectively, with 6 bases between them. CDR1 and CDR2 from the germline V gene are LNHNV and YYDKDF (reference sequence).

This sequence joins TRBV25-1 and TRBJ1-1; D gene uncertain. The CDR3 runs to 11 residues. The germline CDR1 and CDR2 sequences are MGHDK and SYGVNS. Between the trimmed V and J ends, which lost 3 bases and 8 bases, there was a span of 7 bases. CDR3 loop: CASSDNREAFF. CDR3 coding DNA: TGTGCCAGCAGTGATAACCGCGAAGCTTTCTTT.

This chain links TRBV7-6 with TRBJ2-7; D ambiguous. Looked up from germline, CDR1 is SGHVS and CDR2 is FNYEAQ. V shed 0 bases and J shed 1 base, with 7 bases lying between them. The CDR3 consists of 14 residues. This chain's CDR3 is CASSLASVSYEQYF. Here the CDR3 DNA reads TGTGCCAGCAGCTTAGCGTCGGTTTCCTACGAGCAGTACTTC.